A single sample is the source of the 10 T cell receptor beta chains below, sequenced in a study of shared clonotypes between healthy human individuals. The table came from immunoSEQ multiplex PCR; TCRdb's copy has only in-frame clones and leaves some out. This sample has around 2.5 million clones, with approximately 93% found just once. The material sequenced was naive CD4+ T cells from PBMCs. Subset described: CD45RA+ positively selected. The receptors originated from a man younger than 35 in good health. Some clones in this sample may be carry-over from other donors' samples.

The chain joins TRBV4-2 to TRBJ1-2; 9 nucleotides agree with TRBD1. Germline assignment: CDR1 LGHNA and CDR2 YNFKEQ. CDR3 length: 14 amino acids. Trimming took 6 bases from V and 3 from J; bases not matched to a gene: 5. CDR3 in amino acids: CASSLRTGDYGYTF. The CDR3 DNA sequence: TGTGCCAGCAGTCTTAGGACAGGGGACTATGGCTACACCTTC.

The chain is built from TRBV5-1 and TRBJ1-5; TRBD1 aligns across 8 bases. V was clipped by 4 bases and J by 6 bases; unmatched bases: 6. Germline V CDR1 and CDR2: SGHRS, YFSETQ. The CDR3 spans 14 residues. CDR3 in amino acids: CASSAQQGGQPQHF. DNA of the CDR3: TGCGCCAGCAGCGCACAACAGGGGGGTCAGCCCCAGCATTTT.

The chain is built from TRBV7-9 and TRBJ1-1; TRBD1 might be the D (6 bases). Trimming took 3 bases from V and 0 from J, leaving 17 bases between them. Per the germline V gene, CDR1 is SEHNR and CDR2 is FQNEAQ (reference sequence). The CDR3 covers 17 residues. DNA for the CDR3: TGTGCCAGCAGCTTTGCCGGGGGCAAGGTGATGAACACTGAAGCTTTCTTT. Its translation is CASSFAGGKVMNTEAFF.

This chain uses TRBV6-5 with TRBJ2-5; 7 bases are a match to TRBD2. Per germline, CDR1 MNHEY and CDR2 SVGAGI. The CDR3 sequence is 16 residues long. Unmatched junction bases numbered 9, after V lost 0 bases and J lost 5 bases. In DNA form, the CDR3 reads TGTGCCAGCAGTTACTCTGGCGGGAGAAGGGAGGAGACCCAGTACTTC. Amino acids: CASSYSGGRREETQYF.

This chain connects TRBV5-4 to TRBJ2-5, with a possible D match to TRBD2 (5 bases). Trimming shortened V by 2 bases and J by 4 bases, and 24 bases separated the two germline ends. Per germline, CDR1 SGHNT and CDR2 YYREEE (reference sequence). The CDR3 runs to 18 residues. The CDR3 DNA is TGTGCCAGCAGCTTCGGTCGGACTTTAATTAAGAACCCAGAGACCCAGTACTTC. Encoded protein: CASSFGRTLIKNPETQYF.

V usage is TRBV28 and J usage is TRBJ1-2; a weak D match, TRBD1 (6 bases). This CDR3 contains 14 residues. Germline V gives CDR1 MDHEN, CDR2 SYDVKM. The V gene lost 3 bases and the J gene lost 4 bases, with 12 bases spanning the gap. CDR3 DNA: TGTGCCAGCAGTTTTCAGGGGCGCCGCTATGGCTACACCTTC. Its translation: CASSFQGRRYGYTF.

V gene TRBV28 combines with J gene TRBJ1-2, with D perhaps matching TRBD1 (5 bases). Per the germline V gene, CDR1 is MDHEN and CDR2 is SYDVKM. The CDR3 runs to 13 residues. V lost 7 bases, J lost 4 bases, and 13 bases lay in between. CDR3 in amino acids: CASIGRGLYGYTF. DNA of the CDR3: TGTGCCAGCATAGGGAGGGGTCTCTATGGCTACACCTTC.

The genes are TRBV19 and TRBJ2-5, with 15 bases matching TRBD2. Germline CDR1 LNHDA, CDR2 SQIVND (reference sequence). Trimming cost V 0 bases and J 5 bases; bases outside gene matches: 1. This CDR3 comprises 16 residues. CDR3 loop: CASSIEGTSGRETQYF. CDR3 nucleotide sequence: TGTGCCAGTAGTATAGAAGGGACTAGCGGGAGGGAGACCCAGTACTTC.

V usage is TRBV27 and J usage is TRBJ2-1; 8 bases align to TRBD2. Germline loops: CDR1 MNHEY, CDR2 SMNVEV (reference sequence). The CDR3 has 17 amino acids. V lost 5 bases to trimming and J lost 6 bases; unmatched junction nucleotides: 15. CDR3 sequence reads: CASSIHPGTSVPNEQFF. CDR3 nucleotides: TGTGCCAGCAGTATTCATCCCGGGACTAGTGTACCCAATGAGCAGTTCTTC.

CDR3: CASSLKSGGDRGNEQFF. CDR3 nucleotides: TGTGCCAGCAGCTTAAAAAGCGGGGGAGATCGGGGCAATGAGCAGTTCTTC. V gene TRBV7-3 combines with J gene TRBJ2-1; 8 bases fit TRBD2. V gave up 1 base and J gave up 6 bases; unmatched junction bases: 11. The germline V gene encodes CDR1 SGHTA and CDR2 FQGTGA. CDR3 length equals 17 residues.